This T cell receptor (beta chain) is from a study of naive and memory T cell subsets. With V trimmed by 5 bases and J by 1 base, 10 bases remained unmatched. The germline CDR1 and CDR2 sequences are LGHDT and YNNKEL (reference sequence). The CDR3 contains 18 residues. Two oligonucleotides, mixed equimolar, formed the beta constant-region primer covering TRBC1 and TRBC2. Four rounds of PCR amplified the ligated cDNA using nested alpha and beta constant-region primers plus SP2. TCRdb re-derived calls from the UMI-ligation and nested PCR reads in MiXCR, one entry per CDR3 protein. The data contain some 83,000 distinct CDR3 sequences, approximately 9.2% of them seen just once; the ten biggest clones take up 1.2%.

This receptor was taken from a human donor in good health. The chain combines TRBV3-1 with TRBJ2-2, with TRBD2 matching over 10 bases. Input material: naive CD8+ T cells from blood. CDR3 sequence reads: CASSDEPTSGLNTGELFF. CDR3 coding DNA: TGTGCCAGCAGCGACGAACCGACTAGCGGGTTGAACACCGGGGAGCTGTTTTTT.